This TCR beta chain was sequenced during a study of cytomegalovirus exposure and HLA in healthy donors. Study-wide context: Out of 398 genotyped donors, approximately 84% belonged to the Caucasian-associated ancestry cluster. Overall study results and limits: It was assumed in the presence/absence analyses that sequencing depth was roughly uniform across donors.

This CDR3 has 14 residues. Germline CDR1 and CDR2: MNHEY and SVGAGI. The V and J ends lost 1 base and 3 bases respectively, with 10 bases between them. Healthy bone marrow donors made up the donors. Note on this clone: As yet, its antigen is unknown.

Researchers ran the PCR with 60 Vbeta and 13 Jbeta primers. Measured with immunoSEQ multiplex PCR; TCRdb has only the in-frame clones, and not every one. This table holds over 150,000 clones, approximately 79% found once. V gene TRBV6-5 combines with J gene TRBJ2-7; a possible D gene is TRBD1 (5 bases). The sequenced material came from PBMCs. The clonotype originates from a man aged 55-75 years in good health and CMV-seronegative. CDR3 in DNA: TGTGCCAGCAGTTACTTCGGCGGACACTACGAGCAGTACTTC. Translated, it gives CASSYFGGHYEQYF.